Listed below are T cell receptor beta chains from one sample, sequenced in a study of T cells after posttransplantation cyclophosphamide. The data were produced by immunoSEQ multiplex PCR, yet TCRdb's version contains in-frame clones alone and is incomplete. The sample has about 16,000 clones, about 90% seen once. The input for sequencing was CD4+ T cells sorted from blood, taken after allogeneic stem cell transplant with posttransplant cyclophosphamide. These receptor sequences come from a male patient aged 60-70 years who received an allogeneic stem cell transplant from a related donor and was CMV-positive. Some T cells may be graft donor cells. Both conserved end residues are part of each CDR3. A D gene is named only where the DNA matches it firmly. The size of a clone is reported for some rows only, either as once, few or many, or as a class for expanded clones.

V	size	J	length	D	CDR3	DNA
TRBV7-9	NA	TRBJ1-5	17	NA	CASSSSRWGGGNQPQHF	TGTGCCAGCAGCTCATCGCGATGGGGGGGAGGCAATCAGCCCCAGCATTTT
TRBV28	NA	TRBJ1-3	16	TRBD1	CASSLSDRGGGNTIYF	TGTGCCAGCAGTTTGTCGGACAGGGGAGGTGGAAACACCATATATTTT
TRBV5-1	NA	TRBJ2-1	16	TRBD2	CASSVMTSGGANEQFF	TGCGCCAGCAGCGTTATGACTAGCGGGGGGGCCAATGAGCAGTTCTTC
TRBV7-2	NA	TRBJ2-1	15	TRBD1	CASSLGQGAFNEQFF	TGTGCCAGCAGCCTCGGACAGGGGGCCTTCAATGAGCAGTTCTTC
TRBV2	NA	TRBJ2-6	18	TRBD1	CASRAPGQGASGANVLTF	TGTGCCAGCAGAGCCCCGGGACAGGGGGCCTCTGGGGCCAACGTCCTGACTTTC
TRBV6-1	NA	TRBJ1-1	15	NA	CASSDSSMGLPEAFF	TGTGCCAGCAGTGACAGCTCTATGGGGCTTCCTGAAGCTTTCTTT
TRBV7-3	NA	TRBJ1-1	15	NA	CASSLIGGANTEAFF	TGTGCCAGCAGCTTAATTGGCGGAGCGAACACTGAAGCTTTCTTT
TRBV6-6	NA	TRBJ1-6	16	TRBD1	CASSYGPGGQNSPLHF	TGTGCCAGCAGTTACGGGCCAGGGGGTCAAAATTCACCCCTCCACTTT
TRBV6-5	NA	TRBJ2-2	15	NA	CASSYWPGGNGELFF	TGTGCCAGCAGTTATTGGCCAGGGGGGAACGGGGAGCTGTTTTTT
TRBV7-3	NA	TRBJ2-5	13	NA	CASSVGGPETQYF	TGTGCCAGCAGCGTCGGGGGTCCGGAGACCCAGTACTTC
TRBV7-2	NA	TRBJ1-2	16	NA	CASSSDPGHTSGGYTF	TGTGCCAGCAGCTCCGATCCGGGACACACCTCGGGTGGCTACACCTTC
TRBV7-6	NA	TRBJ2-3	17	TRBD1	CASSPRQGRDYPDTQYF	TGTGCCAGCAGCCCTAGACAGGGGCGGGATTACCCAGATACGCAGTATTTT
TRBV7-8	NA	TRBJ1-2	12	TRBD1	CASSFIQGGYTF	TGTGCCAGCAGCTTTATACAGGGGGGCTACACCTTC
TRBV28	NA	TRBJ2-1	16	TRBD2	CASSPPGTSGIEEQFF	TGTGCCAGCAGTCCTCCCGGGACTAGCGGCATTGAGGAGCAGTTCTTC
TRBV5-1	NA	TRBJ1-3	18	TRBD1	CASRPQGQQGDSGNTIYF	TGCGCCAGCAGACCCCAGGGTCAGCAGGGGGACTCTGGAAACACCATATATTTT
TRBV29-1	NA	TRBJ2-1	11	NA	CSVEPQGGQFF	TGCAGCGTTGAACCCCAGGGCGGGCAGTTCTTC
TRBV28	NA	TRBJ1-4	15	NA	CASSPGGGANEKLFF	TGTGCCAGCAGCCCGGGGGGAGGGGCTAATGAAAAACTGTTTTTT
TRBV14	NA	TRBJ2-5	16	TRBD2	CASSHAPSGGQETQYF	TGTGCCAGCAGCCACGCCCCTAGCGGGGGACAAGAGACCCAGTACTTC
TRBV6-5	once	TRBJ2-3	16	TRBD1	CASSFLTGRFTDTQYF	TGTGCCAGCAGTTTCCTGACAGGGCGGTTCACAGATACGCAGTATTTT
TRBV27	once	TRBJ2-2	14	NA	CASSLRSVTGELFF	TGTGCCAGCAGTTTAAGAAGCGTTACCGGGGAGCTGTTTTTT
TRBV2	NA	TRBJ2-7	12	NA	CASSVLFYEQYF	TGTGCCAGCAGTGTATTGTTCTACGAGCAGTACTTC
TRBV5-1	NA	TRBJ1-2	14	NA	CASSLGAGTPGYTF	TGCGCCAGCAGCTTGGGGGCCGGAACCCCTGGCTACACCTTC
TRBV6-1	NA	TRBJ1-2	16	TRBD1	CASSAQPGQGLWGYTF	TGTGCCAGCAGTGCGCAACCGGGACAGGGTCTCTGGGGCTACACCTTC
TRBV19	NA	TRBJ1-1	14	TRBD1	CASSINRGNTEAFF	TGTGCCAGTAGTATAAACAGGGGAAACACTGAAGCTTTCTTT
TRBV4-3	NA	TRBJ2-3	13	NA	CASSQGPGSTQYF	TGCGCCAGCAGCCAAGGGCCGGGGAGTACGCAGTATTTT
TRBV29-1	few	TRBJ2-3	14	TRBD2	CSVNGRRSPDTQYF	TGCAGCGTCAACGGGAGGCGGTCACCAGATACGCAGTATTTT
TRBV11-3	NA	TRBJ2-2	14	NA	CASSLGRGSGELFF	TGTGCCAGCAGCTTAGGGCGGGGTTCCGGGGAGCTGTTTTTT
TRBV18	NA	TRBJ2-3	14	NA	CASSPVYDTDTQYF	TGTGCCAGCTCACCCGTCTATGACACAGATACGCAGTATTTT
TRBV10-1	NA	TRBJ1-2	13	TRBD1	CASPEGASYGYTF	TGCGCCAGCCCCGAGGGGGCGTCATATGGCTACACCTTC
TRBV5-4	NA	TRBJ2-5	18	NA	CASSTPGGGAGFRETQYF	TGTGCCAGCAGCACCCCTGGGGGGGGCGCGGGCTTCCGAGAGACCCAGTACTTC
TRBV11-3	NA	TRBJ1-1	13	NA	CASSFGGNTEAFF	TGTGCCAGCAGCTTCGGGGGGAACACTGAAGCTTTCTTT
TRBV5-1	NA	TRBJ2-2	16	TRBD2	CASSPRLAENTGELFF	TGCGCCAGCAGCCCGCGGCTAGCGGAGAACACCGGGGAGCTGTTTTTT
TRBV30	NA	TRBJ2-2	15	NA	CAWGTGGPNTGELFF	TGTGCCTGGGGGACCGGGGGGCCTAACACCGGGGAGCTGTTTTTT
TRBV5-6	few	TRBJ2-7	15	TRBD2	CASSLLGAGGGEQYF	TGTGCCAGCAGCTTGTTGGGGGCGGGAGGGGGCGAGCAGTACTTC
TRBV25-1	NA	TRBJ2-1	13	NA	CASSRVGDNEQFF	TGTGCCAGCAGTCGGGTAGGGGACAATGAGCAGTTCTTC
TRBV4-2	few	TRBJ1-1	15	TRBD1	CASSQDGQGDTEAFF	TGTGCCAGCAGCCAAGATGGACAGGGCGACACTGAAGCTTTCTTT
TRBV12-5	NA	TRBJ2-1	15	NA	CARLRELGSYNEQFF	TGTGCTAGATTACGGGAGTTAGGCTCCTACAATGAGCAGTTCTTC
TRBV2	once	TRBJ2-3	13	TRBD2	CASSGGPADTQYF	TGTGCCAGCTCGGGGGGGCCCGCAGATACGCAGTATTTT
TRBV7-3	NA	TRBJ2-1	14	TRBD2	CASSPIAAGGMQFF	TGTGCCAGCAGCCCGATCGCCGCGGGGGGTATGCAGTTCTTC
TRBV29-1	NA	TRBJ1-2	14	TRBD1	CSDARQGAGYGYTF	TGCAGTGATGCTCGTCAGGGGGCGGGCTATGGCTACACCTTC
TRBV4-2	NA	TRBJ1-2	16	NA	CASSHSPGSANYGYTF	TGTGCCAGCAGCCACAGTCCGGGGAGTGCAAACTATGGCTACACCTTC
TRBV28	NA	TRBJ2-7	14	TRBD1	CASSTRTGVAEQYF	TGTGCCAGCAGTACCAGGACAGGTGTGGCCGAGCAGTACTTC
TRBV21-1	NA	TRBJ1-1	15	NA	CASSLRPNLNTEAFF	TGTGCCAGCAGCTTGCGGCCTAACTTAAACACTGAAGCTTTCTTT
TRBV13	NA	TRBJ1-1	16	NA	CASSLRGRSPNTEAFF	TGTGCCAGCAGCTTAAGAGGTAGATCGCCGAACACTGAAGCTTTCTTT
TRBV7-7	NA	TRBJ2-2	16	TRBD2	CASSSSGADDTGELFF	TGTGCCAGCAGCTCGAGCGGGGCGGACGACACCGGGGAGCTGTTTTTT
TRBV1	NA	TRBJ1-4	17	NA	CTSSQDGEEWGTDKLFF	TGCACCAGCAGCCAAGATGGGGAGGAATGGGGGACAGATAAACTGTTTTTT
TRBV11-2	NA	TRBJ1-6	14	NA	CASSRPGHNSPLHF	TGTGCCAGCAGCCGCCCGGGACACAATTCACCCCTCCACTTT
TRBV28	once	TRBJ1-1	13	TRBD1	CASRPTGFAEAFF	TGTGCCAGCAGACCGACAGGGTTCGCTGAAGCTTTCTTT
TRBV4-3	NA	TRBJ1-2	15	NA	CASSQDSTVRGGYTF	TGCGCCAGCAGCCAAGATTCGACAGTTCGTGGGGGCTACACCTTC
TRBV29-1	NA	TRBJ2-5	15	TRBD1	CSVEDQDRGRATQYF	TGCAGCGTTGAAGACCAGGACAGGGGGCGAGCAACCCAGTACTTC
TRBV7-2	NA	TRBJ1-2	15	NA	CASSSRQDWRDGYTF	TGTGCCAGCAGCTCCAGACAGGACTGGCGGGATGGCTACACCTTC